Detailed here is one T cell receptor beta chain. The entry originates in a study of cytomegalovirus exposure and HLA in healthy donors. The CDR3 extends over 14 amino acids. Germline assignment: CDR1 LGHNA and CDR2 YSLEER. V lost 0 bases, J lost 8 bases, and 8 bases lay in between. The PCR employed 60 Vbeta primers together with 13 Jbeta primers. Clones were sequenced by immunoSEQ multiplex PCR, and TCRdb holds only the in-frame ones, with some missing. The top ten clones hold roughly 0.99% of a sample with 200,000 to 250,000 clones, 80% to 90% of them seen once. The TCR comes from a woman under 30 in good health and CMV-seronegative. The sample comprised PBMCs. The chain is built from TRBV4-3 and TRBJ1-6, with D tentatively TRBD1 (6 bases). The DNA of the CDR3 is TGCGCCAGCAGCCAAGATGGGGGCGATTCACCCCTCCACTTT. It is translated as CASSQDGGDSPLHF.